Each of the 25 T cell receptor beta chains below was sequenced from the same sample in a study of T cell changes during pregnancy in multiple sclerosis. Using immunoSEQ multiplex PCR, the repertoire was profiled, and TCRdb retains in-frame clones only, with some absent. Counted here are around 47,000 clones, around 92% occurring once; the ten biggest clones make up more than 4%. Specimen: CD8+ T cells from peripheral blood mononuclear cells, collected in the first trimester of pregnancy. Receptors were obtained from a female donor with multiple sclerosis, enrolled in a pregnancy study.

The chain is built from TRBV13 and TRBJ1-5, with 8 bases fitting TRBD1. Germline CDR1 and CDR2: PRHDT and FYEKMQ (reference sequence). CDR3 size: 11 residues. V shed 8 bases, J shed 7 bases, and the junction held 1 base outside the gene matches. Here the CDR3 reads CASGTGQPQHF. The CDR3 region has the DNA TGTGCCAGCGGGACAGGACAGCCCCAGCATTTT.

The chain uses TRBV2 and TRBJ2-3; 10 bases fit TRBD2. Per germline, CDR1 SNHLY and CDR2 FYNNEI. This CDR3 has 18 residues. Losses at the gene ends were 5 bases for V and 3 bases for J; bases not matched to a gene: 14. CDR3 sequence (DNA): TGTGCCAGCAGTACCGGGACTAGCGAAATGGATTGGACAGATACGCAGTATTTT. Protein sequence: CASSTGTSEMDWTDTQYF.

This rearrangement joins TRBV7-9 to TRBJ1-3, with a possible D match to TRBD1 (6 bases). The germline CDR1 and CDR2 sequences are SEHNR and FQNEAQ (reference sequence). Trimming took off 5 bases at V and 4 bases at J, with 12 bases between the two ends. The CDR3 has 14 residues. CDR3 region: CASSPQGEGNTIYF. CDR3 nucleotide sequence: TGTGCCAGCAGCCCACAGGGAGAGGGAAACACCATATATTTT.

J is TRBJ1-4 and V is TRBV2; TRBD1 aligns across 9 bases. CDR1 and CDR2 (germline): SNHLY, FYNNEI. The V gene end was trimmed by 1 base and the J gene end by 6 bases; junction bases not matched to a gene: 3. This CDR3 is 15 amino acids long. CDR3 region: CASSEGTGGHEKLFF. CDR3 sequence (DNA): TGTGCCAGCAGTGAAGGAACAGGGGGCCATGAAAAACTGTTTTTT.

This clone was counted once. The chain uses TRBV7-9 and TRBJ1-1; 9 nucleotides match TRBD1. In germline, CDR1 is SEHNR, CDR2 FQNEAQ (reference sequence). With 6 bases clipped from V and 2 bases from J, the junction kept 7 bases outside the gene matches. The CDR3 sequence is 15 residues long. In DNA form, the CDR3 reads TGTGCCAGCAGTATGGGACAGGGAGGAAACACTGAAGCTTTCTTT. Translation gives CASSMGQGGNTEAFF. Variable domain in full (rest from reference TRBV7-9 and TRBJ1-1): DTGVSQNPRHKITKRGQNVTFRCDPISEHNRLYWYRQTLGQGPEFLTYFQNEAQLEKSRLLSDRFSAERPKGSFSTLEIQRTEQGDSAMYLCASSMGQGGNTEAFFGQGTRLTVV.

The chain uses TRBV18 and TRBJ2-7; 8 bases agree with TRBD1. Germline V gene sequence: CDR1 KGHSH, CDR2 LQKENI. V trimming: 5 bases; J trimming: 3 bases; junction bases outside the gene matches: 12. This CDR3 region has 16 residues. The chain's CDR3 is CASSSPGTGIIYEQYF. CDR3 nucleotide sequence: TGTGCCAGCTCAAGCCCCGGGACAGGAATTATCTACGAGCAGTACTTC.

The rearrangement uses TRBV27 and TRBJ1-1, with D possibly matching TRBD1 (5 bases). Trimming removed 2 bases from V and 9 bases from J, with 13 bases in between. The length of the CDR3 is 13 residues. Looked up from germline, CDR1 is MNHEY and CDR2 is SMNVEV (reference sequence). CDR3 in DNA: TGTGCCAGCAGTTTAAGCTCGGCGGGGCAAGCTTTCTTT. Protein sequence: CASSLSSAGQAFF.

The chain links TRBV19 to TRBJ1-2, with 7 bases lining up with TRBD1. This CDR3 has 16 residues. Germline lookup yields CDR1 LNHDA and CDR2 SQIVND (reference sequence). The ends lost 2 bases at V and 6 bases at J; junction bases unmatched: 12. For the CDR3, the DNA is TGTGCCAGTAGTATACGCCGGGACAGAATATTCGATGGCTACACCTTC. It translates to CASSIRRDRIFDGYTF.

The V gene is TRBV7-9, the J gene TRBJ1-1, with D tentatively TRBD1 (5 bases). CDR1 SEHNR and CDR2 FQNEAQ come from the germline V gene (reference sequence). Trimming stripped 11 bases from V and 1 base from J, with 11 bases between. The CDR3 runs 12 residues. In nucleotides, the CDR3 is TGTGCCTCCGTCCAGGGGAACACTGAAGCTTTCTTT. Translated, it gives CASVQGNTEAFF.

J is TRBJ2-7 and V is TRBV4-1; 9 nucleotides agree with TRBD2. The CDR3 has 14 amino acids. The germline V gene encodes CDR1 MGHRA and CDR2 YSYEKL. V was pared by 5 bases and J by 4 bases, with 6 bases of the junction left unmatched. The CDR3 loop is CASSFGLATYEQYF. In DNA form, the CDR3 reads TGCGCCAGCAGCTTTGGACTAGCGACGTACGAGCAGTACTTC.

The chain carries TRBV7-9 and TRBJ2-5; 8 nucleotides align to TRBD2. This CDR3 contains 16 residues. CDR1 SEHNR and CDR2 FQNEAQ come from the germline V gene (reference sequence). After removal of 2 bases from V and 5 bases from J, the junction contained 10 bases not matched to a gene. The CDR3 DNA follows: TGTGCCAGCAGCTTAATTCGGGGGGGATCTGGCGAGACCCAGTACTTC. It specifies CASSLIRGGSGETQYF.

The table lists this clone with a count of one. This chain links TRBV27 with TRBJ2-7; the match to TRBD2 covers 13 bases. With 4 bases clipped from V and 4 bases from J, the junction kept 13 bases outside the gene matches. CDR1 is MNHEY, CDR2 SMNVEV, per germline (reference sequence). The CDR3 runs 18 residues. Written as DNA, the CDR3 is TGTGCCAGCAGTTCACTAGCGGGAGGGCCGTCTTCCCCTTACGAGCAGTACTTC. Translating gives CASSSLAGGPSSPYEQYF.

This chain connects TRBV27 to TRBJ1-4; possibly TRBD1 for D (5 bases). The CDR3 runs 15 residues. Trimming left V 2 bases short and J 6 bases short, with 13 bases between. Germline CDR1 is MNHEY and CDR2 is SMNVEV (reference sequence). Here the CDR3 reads CASSLRWGGYEKLFF. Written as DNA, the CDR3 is TGTGCCAGCAGTTTAAGATGGGGGGGTTATGAAAAACTGTTTTTT.

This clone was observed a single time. As DNA, the CDR3 is TGTGCCAGCAGCGTAGCAGGCAGGGGCACAGATACGCAGTATTTT. Its translation: CASSVAGRGTDTQYF. The chain recombines TRBV9 with TRBJ2-3; a weak D match, TRBD1 (5 bases). This CDR3 contains 15 residues. The V end was cut by 0 bases, the J end by 1 base, with 9 bases between. The germline V gene encodes CDR1 SGDLS and CDR2 YYNGEE.

Written as DNA, the CDR3 is TGCGCCAGCAGCCACTCAGAAGGAATGGGAGCCTACGAGCAGTACTTC. Protein: CASSHSEGMGAYEQYF. The chain recombines TRBV4-1 with TRBJ2-7; D perhaps matches TRBD2 (5 bases). The V end was cut by 3 bases, the J end by 2 bases, with 17 bases between. This CDR3 contains 16 residues. Germline loops: CDR1 MGHRA, CDR2 YSYEKL.

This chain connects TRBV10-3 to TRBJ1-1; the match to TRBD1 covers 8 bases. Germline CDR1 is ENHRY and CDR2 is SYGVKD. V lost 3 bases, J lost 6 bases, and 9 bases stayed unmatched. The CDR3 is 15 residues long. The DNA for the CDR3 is TGTGCCATCAGTGAACGGACAGGGAACAACGCTGAAGCTTTCTTT. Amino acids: CAISERTGNNAEAFF.

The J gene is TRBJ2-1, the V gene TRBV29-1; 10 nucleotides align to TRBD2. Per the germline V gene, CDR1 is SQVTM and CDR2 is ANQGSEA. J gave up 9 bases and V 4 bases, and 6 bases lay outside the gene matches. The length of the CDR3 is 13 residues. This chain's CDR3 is CSVVAGGHREQFF. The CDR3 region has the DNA TGCAGCGTTGTAGCGGGGGGCCATCGTGAGCAGTTCTTC.

The CDR3 bases are TGTGCCAGCAGCCAAGAGGCCCCGGGGAACTCCTACGAGCAGTACTTC. The encoded protein is CASSQEAPGNSYEQYF. The chain is built from TRBV4-2 and TRBJ2-7; D may be TRBD2 (5 bases). V lost 0 bases to trimming and J lost 0 bases, with 12 bases between them. The length of the CDR3 is 16 residues. Germline assignment: CDR1 LGHNA and CDR2 YNFKEQ.

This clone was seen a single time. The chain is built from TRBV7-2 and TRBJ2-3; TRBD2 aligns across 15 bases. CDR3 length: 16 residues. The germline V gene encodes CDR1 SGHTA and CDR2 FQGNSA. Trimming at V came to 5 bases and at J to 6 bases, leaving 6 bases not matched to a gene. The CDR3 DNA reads TGTGCCAGCAGCCGCGGACTAGCGGGAGGGCCGGATACGCAGTATTTT. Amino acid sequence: CASSRGLAGGPDTQYF.

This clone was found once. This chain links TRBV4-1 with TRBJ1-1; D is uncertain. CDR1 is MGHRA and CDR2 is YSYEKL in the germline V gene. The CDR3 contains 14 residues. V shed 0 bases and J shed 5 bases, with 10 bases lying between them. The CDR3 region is CASSQDGRGTEAFF. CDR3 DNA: TGCGCCAGCAGCCAAGATGGCCGCGGGACTGAAGCTTTCTTT.

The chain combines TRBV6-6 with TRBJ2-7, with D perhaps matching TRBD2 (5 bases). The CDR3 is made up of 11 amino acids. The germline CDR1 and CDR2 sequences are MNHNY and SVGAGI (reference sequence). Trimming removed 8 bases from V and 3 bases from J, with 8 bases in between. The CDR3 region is CASRDYYEQYF. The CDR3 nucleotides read TGTGCCAGCCGAGACTACTACGAGCAGTACTTC.

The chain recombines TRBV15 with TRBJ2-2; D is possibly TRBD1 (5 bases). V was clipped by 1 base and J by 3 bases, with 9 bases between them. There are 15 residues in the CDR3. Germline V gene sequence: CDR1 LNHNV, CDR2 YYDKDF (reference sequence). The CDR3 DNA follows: TGTGCCACCAGCAGAGCAGGGCCCCACACCGGGGAGCTGTTTTTT. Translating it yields CATSRAGPHTGELFF.

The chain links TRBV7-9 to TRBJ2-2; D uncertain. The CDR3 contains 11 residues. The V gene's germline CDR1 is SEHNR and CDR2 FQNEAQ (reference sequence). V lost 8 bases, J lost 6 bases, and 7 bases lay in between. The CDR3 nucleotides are TGTGCCAGCTTTTCAGCCGGGGAGCTGTTTTTT. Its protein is CASFSAGELFF.

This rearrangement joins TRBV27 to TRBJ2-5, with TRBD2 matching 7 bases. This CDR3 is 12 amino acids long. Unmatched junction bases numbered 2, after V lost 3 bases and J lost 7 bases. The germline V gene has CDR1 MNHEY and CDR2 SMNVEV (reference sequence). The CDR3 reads CASSLWGGTQYF. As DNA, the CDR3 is TGTGCCAGCAGTTTGTGGGGGGGGACCCAGTACTTC.

The CDR3 DNA reads TGTGCCAGCAGTTTAAACGGGATTAACTATGGCTACACCTTC. Protein: CASSLNGINYGYTF. The rearrangement uses TRBV27 and TRBJ1-2; D is undetermined. This CDR3 has 14 amino acids. Germline CDR1 MNHEY, CDR2 SMNVEV (reference sequence). V was pared by 2 bases and J by 1 base, with 8 bases between.